The subject of this entry is one TCR beta chain. The germline V gene encodes CDR1 MNHNS and CDR2 SASEGT. The CDR3 is made up of 13 amino acids. V was shortened by 1 base and J by 4 bases, with 8 bases between the two germline ends. The entry originates in a study of T cell changes during pregnancy in multiple sclerosis. The method was immunoSEQ multiplex PCR; TCRdb's version includes in-frame clones alone and lacks a portion of them. The top ten clones hold roughly 1.2% of a sample with about 70,000 clones, over 85% of them seen once. The sequence derives from a female donor with multiple sclerosis, enrolled in a pregnancy study. Sample: peripheral blood, taken in the third trimester of pregnancy. The gene calls are TRBV6-1 and TRBJ2-7, with D perhaps matching TRBD2 (6 bases). CDR3 amino acids: CASSEGGEYEQYF. The CDR3 DNA reads TGTGCCAGCAGTGAAGGGGGGGAATACGAGCAGTACTTC.